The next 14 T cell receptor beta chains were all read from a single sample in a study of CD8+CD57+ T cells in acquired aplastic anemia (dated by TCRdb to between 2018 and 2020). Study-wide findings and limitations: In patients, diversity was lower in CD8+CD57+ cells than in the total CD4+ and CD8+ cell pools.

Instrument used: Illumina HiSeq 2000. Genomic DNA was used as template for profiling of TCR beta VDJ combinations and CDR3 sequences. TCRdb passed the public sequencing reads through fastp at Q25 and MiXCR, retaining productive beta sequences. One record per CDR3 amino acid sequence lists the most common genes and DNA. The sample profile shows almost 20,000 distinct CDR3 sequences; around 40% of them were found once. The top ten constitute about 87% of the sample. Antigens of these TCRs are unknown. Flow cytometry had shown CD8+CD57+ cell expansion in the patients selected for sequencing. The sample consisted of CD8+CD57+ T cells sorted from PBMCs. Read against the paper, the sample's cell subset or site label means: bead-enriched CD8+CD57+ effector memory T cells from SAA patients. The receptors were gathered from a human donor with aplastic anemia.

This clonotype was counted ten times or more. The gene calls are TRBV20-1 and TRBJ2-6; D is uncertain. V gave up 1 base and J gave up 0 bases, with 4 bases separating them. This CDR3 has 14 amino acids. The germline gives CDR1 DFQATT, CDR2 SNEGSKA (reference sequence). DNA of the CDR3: TGCAGTGCTAGAGGGGACTCTGGGGCCAACGTCCTGACTTTC. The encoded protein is CSARGDSGANVLTF.

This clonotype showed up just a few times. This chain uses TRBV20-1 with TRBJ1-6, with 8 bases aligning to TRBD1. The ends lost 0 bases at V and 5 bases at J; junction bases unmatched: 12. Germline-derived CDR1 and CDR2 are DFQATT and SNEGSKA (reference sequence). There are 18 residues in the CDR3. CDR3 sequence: CSARDRQGAGGNNSPLHF. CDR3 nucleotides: TGCAGTGCTAGAGATCGTCAAGGGGCAGGGGGCAATAATTCACCCCTCCACTTT.

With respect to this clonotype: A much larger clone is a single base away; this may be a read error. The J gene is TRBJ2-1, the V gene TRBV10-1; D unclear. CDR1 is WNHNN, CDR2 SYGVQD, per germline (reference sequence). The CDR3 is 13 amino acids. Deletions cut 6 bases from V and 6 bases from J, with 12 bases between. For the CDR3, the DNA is TGCGCCAGCAGATGGCCCCGCTGCAATGAGCAGTTCTTC. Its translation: CASRWPRCNEQFF.

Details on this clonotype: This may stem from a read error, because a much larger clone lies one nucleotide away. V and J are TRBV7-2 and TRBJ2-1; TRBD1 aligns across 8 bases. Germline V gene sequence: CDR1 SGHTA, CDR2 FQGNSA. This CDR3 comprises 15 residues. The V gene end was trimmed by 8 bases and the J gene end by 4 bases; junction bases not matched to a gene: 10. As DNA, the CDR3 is TGTGCCAGCGGCGATGGGACAGGCCCTTACAATGAGCAGTTCTTC. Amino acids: CASGDGTGPYNEQFF.

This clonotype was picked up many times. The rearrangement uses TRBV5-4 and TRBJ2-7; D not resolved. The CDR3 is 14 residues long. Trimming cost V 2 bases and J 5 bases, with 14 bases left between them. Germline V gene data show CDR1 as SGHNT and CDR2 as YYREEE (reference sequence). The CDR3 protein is CASSLSERFDEQYF. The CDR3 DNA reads TGTGCCAGCAGCTTATCAGAGAGGTTCGACGAGCAGTACTTC. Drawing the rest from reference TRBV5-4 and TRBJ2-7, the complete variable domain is ETGVTQSPTHLIKTRGQQVTLRCSSQSGHNTVSWYQQALGQGPQFIFQYYREEENGRGNFPPRFSGLQFPNYSSELNVNALELDDSALYLCASSLSERFDEQYFGPGTRLTVT.

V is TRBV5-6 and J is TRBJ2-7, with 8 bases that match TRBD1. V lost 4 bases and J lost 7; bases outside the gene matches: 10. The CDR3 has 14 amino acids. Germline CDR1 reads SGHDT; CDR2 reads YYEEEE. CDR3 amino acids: CASSPSGGDREQYF. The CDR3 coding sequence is TGTGCCAGCAGCCCATCAGGCGGGGACAGGGAGCAGTACTTC.

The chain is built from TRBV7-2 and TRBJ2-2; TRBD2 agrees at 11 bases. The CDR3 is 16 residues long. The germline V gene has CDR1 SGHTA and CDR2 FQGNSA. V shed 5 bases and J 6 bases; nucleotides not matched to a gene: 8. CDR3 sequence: CASSRRIAGGPGELFF. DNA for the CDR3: TGTGCCAGCAGCCGCCGCATAGCGGGAGGGCCCGGGGAGCTGTTTTTT.

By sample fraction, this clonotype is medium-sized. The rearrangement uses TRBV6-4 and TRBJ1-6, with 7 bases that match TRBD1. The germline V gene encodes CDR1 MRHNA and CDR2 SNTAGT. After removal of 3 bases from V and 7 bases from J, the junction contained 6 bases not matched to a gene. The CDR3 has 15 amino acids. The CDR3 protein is CASSEVEQGNSPLHF. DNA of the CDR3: TGTGCCAGCAGTGAAGTGGAACAGGGGAATTCACCCCTCCACTTT.

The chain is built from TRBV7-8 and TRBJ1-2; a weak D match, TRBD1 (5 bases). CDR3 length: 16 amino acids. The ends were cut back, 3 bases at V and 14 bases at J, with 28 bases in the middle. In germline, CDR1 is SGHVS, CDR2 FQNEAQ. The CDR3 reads CASSFPPGRQGTGWTF. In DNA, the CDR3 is TGTGCCAGCAGCTTCCCCCCGGGGCGCCAGGGCACAGGTTGGACCTTC.

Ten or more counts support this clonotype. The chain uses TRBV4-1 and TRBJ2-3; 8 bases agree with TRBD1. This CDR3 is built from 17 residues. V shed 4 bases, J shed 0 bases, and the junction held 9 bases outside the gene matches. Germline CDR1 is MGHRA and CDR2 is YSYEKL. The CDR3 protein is CASSPPSNRGSTDTQYF. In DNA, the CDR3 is TGCGCCAGCAGCCCTCCCTCCAACAGGGGGAGCACAGATACGCAGTATTTT.

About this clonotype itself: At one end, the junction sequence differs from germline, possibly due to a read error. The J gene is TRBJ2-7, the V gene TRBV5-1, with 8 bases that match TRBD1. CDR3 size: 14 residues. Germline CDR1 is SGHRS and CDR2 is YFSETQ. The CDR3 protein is CTSSPGTGLGEQYF. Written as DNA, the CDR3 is TGCACCAGCAGCCCCGGGACAGGACTCGGCGAGCAGTACTTC.

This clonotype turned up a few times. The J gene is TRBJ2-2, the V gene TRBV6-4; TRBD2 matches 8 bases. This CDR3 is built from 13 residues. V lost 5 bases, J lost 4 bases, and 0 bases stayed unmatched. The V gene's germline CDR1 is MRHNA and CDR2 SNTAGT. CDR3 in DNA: TGTGCCAGCAGTAGCGGGAGCACCGGGGAGCTGTTTTTT. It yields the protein CASSSGSTGELFF.

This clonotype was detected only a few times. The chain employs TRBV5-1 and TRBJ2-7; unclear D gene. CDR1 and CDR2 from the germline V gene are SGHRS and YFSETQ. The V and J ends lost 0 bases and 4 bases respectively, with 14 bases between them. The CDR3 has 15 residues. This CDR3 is CASSLGQSVDYEQYF. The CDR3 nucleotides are TGCGCCAGCAGCTTGGGTCAGTCGGTGGATTACGAGCAGTACTTC. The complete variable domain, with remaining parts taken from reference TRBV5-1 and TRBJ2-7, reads KAGVTQTPRYLIKTRGQQVTLSCSPISGHRSVSWYQQTPGQGLQFLFEYFSETQRNKGNFPGRFSGRQFSNSRSEMNVSTLELGDSALYLCASSLGQSVDYEQYFGPGTRLTVT.

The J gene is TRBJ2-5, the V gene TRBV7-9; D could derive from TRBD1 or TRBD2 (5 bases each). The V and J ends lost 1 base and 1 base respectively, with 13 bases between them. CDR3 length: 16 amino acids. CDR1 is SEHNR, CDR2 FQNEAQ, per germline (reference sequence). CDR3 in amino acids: CASSLGWGRTQETQYF. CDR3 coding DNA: TGTGCCAGCAGCTTAGGATGGGGGAGAACCCAAGAGACCCAGTACTTC.